These T cell receptor beta chains were read from a single sample in a study of T cells in Graves' hyperthyroidism and ophthalmopathy. TCRdb fed the multiplex PCR reads into MiXCR, producing one record per CDR3 protein. The sample comprises 330,000 or so distinct CDR3 sequences, approximately 18% of which are singletons, and less than 45% rests with the top ten. The sequenced material came from blood. The receptors here all came from a man aged 50-60 years with Graves' ophthalmopathy. Each CDR3 is given with its conserved first and last residue. A D gene is named only where the DNA matches it firmly. The size entry is marked missing in some rows and otherwise reads once, few, many or a size class.

>TRBV6-5|TRBD2|-|TRBJ2-1
TGTGCCAGCAGTTCAGCGGGGGGCGAAGACAATGAGCAGTTCTTC
CASSSAGGEDNEQFF
>TRBV28|-|few|TRBJ2-6
TGTGCCAGCAACCCGGGGGCCAACGTCCTGACTTTC
CASNPGANVLTF
>TRBV7-2|-|many|TRBJ2-3
TGTGCCCACGGGGGAGCTAGCACAGATACGCAGTATTTT
CAHGGASTDTQYF
>TRBV5-4|TRBD2|-|TRBJ2-5
TGTGCCAGCAGCTTGATTAGCGGGAGAGAGACCCAGTACTTC
CASSLISGRETQYF
>TRBV19|-|-|TRBJ2-5
TGTGCCAGTAGTACGGCTAGCGAGGAGACCCAGTACTTC
CASSTASEETQYF
>TRBV6-1|-|many|TRBJ2-1
TGTGCCAGCAGCCGAGAGAGAGGCTATGAGCAGTTCTTC
CASSRERGYEQFF
>TRBV11-2|TRBD2|many|TRBJ2-5
TGTGCCAGCAGCTTTCGTCCCGGGACTAGCGGCCAAAAGACCCAGTACTTC
CASSFRPGTSGQKTQYF
>TRBV5-1|TRBD2|few|TRBJ2-7
TGCGCCAGCAGCTTCGGGGGTGGCGGGAGCTCCTACGAGCAGTACTTC
CASSFGGGGSSYEQYF
>TRBV5-4|TRBD1|-|TRBJ2-5
TGTGCCAGCAGCTTAAAAGGGACAGGAGGGGGAGAGACCCAGTACTTC
CASSLKGTGGGETQYF
>TRBV4-2|TRBD2|many|TRBJ2-7
TGTGCCAGCAGCCAAGTATCGCGAACTAGCGGTTCTCGGAACGAGCAGTACTTC
CASSQVSRTSGSRNEQYF
>TRBV20-1|-|few|TRBJ2-5
TGCAGTGCACTCGGACAGACCAAAGAGACCCAGTACTTC
CSALGQTKETQYF
>TRBV12-3/TRBV12-4|-|many|TRBJ1-5
TGTGCCAGCAGTTTCCAAGCAGGCAATCAGCCCCAGCATTTT
CASSFQAGNQPQHF
>TRBV20-1|TRBD1|few|TRBJ2-5
TGCAGTGCTAGAGCCGGACAGGGCCGATACTTC
CSARAGQGRYF
>TRBV29-1|-|-|TRBJ2-1
TGCAGCGGTAGGACACGCTCCTACAATGAGCAGTTCTTC
CSGRTRSYNEQFF
>TRBV7-8|TRBD1|many|TRBJ1-1
TGTGCCAGCAGCGCGGGACAGGGGGCCACTGAAGCTTTCTTT
CASSAGQGATEAFF
>TRBV9|-|-|TRBJ2-1
TGTGCCAGCAGCGTAGCTACGGCTAATGAGCAGTTCTTC
CASSVATANEQFF
>TRBV12-3/TRBV12-4|-|-|TRBJ2-2
TGTGCCAGCAGTCCGGAAACCGGGGAGCTGTTTTTT
CASSPETGELFF
>TRBV3-1|TRBD1|many|TRBJ2-2
TGTGCCAGCAGCCAAGTCGGGACAGGACGCGGGGAGCTGTTTTTT
CASSQVGTGRGELFF
>TRBV30|TRBD1|many|TRBJ1-1
TGTGCCTGGAGTCGGGACAGCGACACTGAAGCTTTCTTT
CAWSRDSDTEAFF
>TRBV9|TRBD1|-|TRBJ1-4
TGTGCCAGCAGCACGCGGACAGGGGGTATTGAAAAACTGTTTTTT
CASSTRTGGIEKLFF
>TRBV20-1|TRBD1|-|TRBJ1-5
TGCAGTGCTAGCACCGGGACAGGGCATAATCAGCCCCAGCATTTT
CSASTGTGHNQPQHF
>TRBV14|-|-|TRBJ2-4
TGTGCCAGCAGCTTCGACGGGGGTGGGCTAGCCAAAAACATTCAGTACTTC
CASSFDGGGLAKNIQYF
>TRBV6-5|TRBD1|many|TRBJ1-2
TGTGCCAGCAGTTTACGGGGGACAGGGGGCCACTATGGCTACACCTTC
CASSLRGTGGHYGYTF
>TRBV5-6|TRBD2|few|TRBJ2-7
TGTGCCAGCAGCTTCCCTAGCGGGAGATACGAGCAGTACTTC
CASSFPSGRYEQYF
>TRBV2|TRBD1|many|TRBJ2-7
TGTGCCAGCAGTGCTCGGGGACAGGGTCGCGACGAGCAGTACTTC
CASSARGQGRDEQYF
>TRBV3-1|-|many|TRBJ2-7
TGTGCCAGCAGCCAACCCTCGGAGGGGACTCGGGGCGAGCAGTACTTC
CASSQPSEGTRGEQYF
>TRBV27|-|many|TRBJ1-5
TGTGCCAGCAGTTCGCTTACGGGGGGGATTCAGCCCCAGCATTTT
CASSSLTGGIQPQHF
>TRBV11-2|-|many|TRBJ2-3
TGTGCCAGCAGCTTAGGGGACACAGATACGCAGTATTTT
CASSLGDTDTQYF
>TRBV5-6|-|-|TRBJ1-6
TGTGCCAGCAGCTTACAGGAGGACTCACCCCTCCACTTT
CASSLQEDSPLHF
>TRBV6-1|TRBD1|few|TRBJ1-5
TGTGCCAGCAGGACAGGGAACAATCAGCCCCAGCATTTT
CASRTGNNQPQHF
>TRBV9|-|few|TRBJ2-1
TGTGCCAGCAGCGTAACTAGCTACAATGAGCAGTTCTTC
CASSVTSYNEQFF
>TRBV19|TRBD2|-|TRBJ2-7
TGTGCCAGTAGGGGTAGCGGGGACTACGAGCAGTACTTC
CASRGSGDYEQYF
>TRBV12-3/TRBV12-4|TRBD2|-|TRBJ2-2
TGTGCCAGCAGTTTCCGGAATAGCGGGAGATCGAGCACCGGGGAGCTGTTTTTT
CASSFRNSGRSSTGELFF
>TRBV28|TRBD2|-|TRBJ2-7
TGTGCCAGCTGGCCTAGCGGGAGAGCAGACTACGAGCAGTACTTC
CASWPSGRADYEQYF
>TRBV10-1|-|few|TRBJ1-1
TGCGCCAGCATGGATAATCTGAACACTGAAGCTTTCTTT
CASMDNLNTEAFF
>TRBV20-1|-|-|TRBJ1-2
TGCAGCCGCCGGGGGCGGGGGCGCGGGAGTGGCTACACCTTC
CSRRGRGRGSGYTF
>TRBV9|TRBD2|-|TRBJ2-7
TGTGCCAGCAGCCCAGGAGAACTAGCGGGACTGGGGGAGCAGTACTTC
CASSPGELAGLGEQYF
>TRBV7-9|-|many|TRBJ1-1
TGTGCCAGCAGCTTAGGGGCCCTAGGGGGAACTGAAGCTTTCTTT
CASSLGALGGTEAFF
>TRBV5-6|TRBD2|-|TRBJ2-7
TGTGCCAGCAGCGTAACTAGCGGGAGCCTCTACGAGCAGTACTTC
CASSVTSGSLYEQYF
>TRBV7-9|TRBD2|few|TRBJ2-5
TGTGCCAGCAGCCCCCTGGGTAGCGGGAAACAAGAGACCCAGTACTTC
CASSPLGSGKQETQYF
>TRBV3-1|-|once|TRBJ2-6
TGTGCCAGCAGCCCTCTAGGGCTCTCTGGGGCCAACGTCCTGACTTTC
CASSPLGLSGANVLTF
>TRBV11-2|TRBD2|many|TRBJ2-7
TGTGCCAGCAGCTTAGATATCGGCCTAGCGGTGGCCTACGAGCAGTACTTC
CASSLDIGLAVAYEQYF